This is a list of T cell receptor beta chains from one sample in a study of cytotoxic CD8 clonotypes in ibrutinib-treated CLL. Assay used: immunoSEQ multiplex PCR; TCRdb lists only in-frame clones, some missing. The table has under 200,000 clones, about 84% seen once. This material consisted of PBMCs, taken after 24 months of ibrutinib treatment. The receptors come from a human donor with chronic lymphocytic leukemia. Each CDR3 is given with its conserved first and last residue. The order of the fields is J gene, D gene, V gene, clone size, CDR3 DNA, CDR3 protein. The D gene is left open where the match is weak. Not all rows give a size; the values are once, few, many and, for expanded clones, a class.

J: TRBJ2-7
D: NA
V: TRBV5-1
size: NA
DNA: TGCGCCAGCAGGCCCTCCTGGGGGGCGGGAGCTCTTGAGCAGTACTTC
CDR3: CASRPSWGAGALEQYF

J: TRBJ1-1
D: NA
V: TRBV30
size: few
DNA: TGTGCCTGGAGTGTTGGAGGGGCGAACACTGAAGCTTTCTTT
CDR3: CAWSVGGANTEAFF

J: TRBJ2-3
D: NA
V: TRBV6-5
size: NA
DNA: TGTGCCAGCAGCCGACCTAGAGGGCGCACAGATACGCAGTATTTT
CDR3: CASSRPRGRTDTQYF

J: TRBJ2-1
D: NA
V: TRBV7-9
size: NA
DNA: TGTGCCAGCAGCTTACATGGCAGGTTTGATGAGCAGTTCTTC
CDR3: CASSLHGRFDEQFF

J: TRBJ2-3
D: NA
V: TRBV27
size: NA
DNA: TGTGCCAGGGGGACCGCAGGTACGCAGTATTTT
CDR3: CARGTAGTQYF

J: TRBJ2-2
D: NA
V: TRBV27
size: NA
DNA: TGTGCCAGCAGTTTTATAAAGGGCACCGGGGAGCTGTTTTTT
CDR3: CASSFIKGTGELFF

J: TRBJ1-6
D: NA
V: TRBV11-2
size: NA
DNA: TGTGCCAGCAGCCAAACCTTTGGACAGTACAGACCCCTCCACTTT
CDR3: CASSQTFGQYRPLHF

J: TRBJ1-6
D: NA
V: TRBV6-5
size: NA
DNA: TGTGCCAGCAGTTACAAAGTCGGGCCCAATTCACCCCTCCACTTT
CDR3: CASSYKVGPNSPLHF

J: TRBJ2-5
D: NA
V: TRBV11-2
size: NA
DNA: TGTGCCAGCAGCTTAGGAGGGGTCGGGAGCGGTCAAGAGACCCAGTACTTC
CDR3: CASSLGGVGSGQETQYF

J: TRBJ1-6
D: TRBD1
V: TRBV6-6
size: NA
DNA: TGTGCCAGCAGTTACGGTGACAGGGCGGATTCACCCCTCCACTTT
CDR3: CASSYGDRADSPLHF

J: TRBJ1-1
D: NA
V: TRBV5-4
size: NA
DNA: TGTGCCAGCAGCCAAGTCGTTACGGGAACTGAAGCTTTCTTT
CDR3: CASSQVVTGTEAFF

J: TRBJ1-2
D: NA
V: TRBV9
size: NA
DNA: TGTGCCAGCAGCCCGCCCCCGGCGGGAAGGTTCTATGGCTACACCTTC
CDR3: CASSPPPAGRFYGYTF

J: TRBJ2-6
D: NA
V: TRBV27
size: few
DNA: TGTGCCAGCAGAGGGACAACTGGGGCCAACGTCCTGACTTTC
CDR3: CASRGTTGANVLTF

J: TRBJ2-7
D: NA
V: TRBV4-2
size: NA
DNA: TGTGCCAGCAGCCGCACCCGAAAAAGATTCGACACCTCCGAGCAGTACTTC
CDR3: CASSRTRKRFDTSEQYF

J: TRBJ2-1
D: NA
V: TRBV20-1
size: NA
DNA: TGCAGTGCCGCGGGATGGGAGCAGTTCTTC
CDR3: CSAAGWEQFF

J: TRBJ1-5
D: NA
V: TRBV7-2
size: NA
DNA: TGTGCCAGCACCAGACCGGGTAGGGGTGGTCAGCCCCAGCATTTT
CDR3: CASTRPGRGGQPQHF

J: TRBJ2-7
D: NA
V: TRBV7-3
size: once
DNA: TGTGCCAGCAGCCCACAGCCGGGGGCCGCCTACGAGCAGTACTTC
CDR3: CASSPQPGAAYEQYF

J: TRBJ2-1
D: NA
V: TRBV6-6
size: many
DNA: TGTGCCAGCGCGAGGAGGGATGAGCAGTTCTTC
CDR3: CASARRDEQFF

J: TRBJ1-6
D: NA
V: TRBV5-4
size: few
DNA: TGTGCCAGCAGCTTGGAGGCAGGTAATTCACCCCTCCACTTT
CDR3: CASSLEAGNSPLHF

J: TRBJ1-2
D: NA
V: TRBV10-2
size: NA
DNA: TGCGCCAGCAGAGACATCAACTATGGCTACACCTTC
CDR3: CASRDINYGYTF

J: TRBJ2-7
D: NA
V: TRBV6-6
size: NA
DNA: TGTGCCAGCAGTTCCACAGGGTTCGACGAGCAGTACTTC
CDR3: CASSSTGFDEQYF

J: TRBJ2-5
D: NA
V: TRBV4-2
size: once
DNA: TGTGCCAGCAGCCAGGCTCGAGGGGGAGAGACCCAGTACTTC
CDR3: CASSQARGGETQYF

J: TRBJ2-7
D: NA
V: TRBV18
size: NA
DNA: TGTGCCAGCTCACTCTATCGACGGGGACAAGCAACCTACGAGCAGTACTTC
CDR3: CASSLYRRGQATYEQYF

J: TRBJ1-1
D: NA
V: TRBV7-9
size: NA
DNA: TGTGCCAGCTCGAGCGGGTGGAACACTGAAGCTTTCTTT
CDR3: CASSSGWNTEAFF

J: TRBJ1-1
D: NA
V: TRBV19
size: NA
DNA: TGTGCCAGTGGAAGAAGGGACACCCCTAAAGCTTTCTTT
CDR3: CASGRRDTPKAFF

J: TRBJ2-3
D: NA
V: TRBV7-2
size: NA
DNA: TGTGCCAGCAGCTTAGGTACTAATACGCAGTATTTT
CDR3: CASSLGTNTQYF

J: TRBJ1-3
D: NA
V: TRBV19
size: NA
DNA: TGTGCCAGTAGTAGGGCGGCACTTGGAAACACCATATATTTT
CDR3: CASSRAALGNTIYF

J: TRBJ1-5
D: NA
V: TRBV19
size: NA
DNA: TGTGCCAGTACCCTGGAGGTAAGGGCCAATCAGCCCCAGCATTTT
CDR3: CASTLEVRANQPQHF

J: TRBJ1-3
D: NA
V: TRBV29-1
size: NA
DNA: TGCAGCGTTCTGACCTTCGTCGGAAACACCATATATTTT
CDR3: CSVLTFVGNTIYF

J: TRBJ2-1
D: TRBD2
V: TRBV7-2
size: NA
DNA: TGTGCCAGCGGATCTAGCGGGGGTTACAATGAGCAGTTCTTC
CDR3: CASGSSGGYNEQFF

J: TRBJ1-6
D: NA
V: TRBV7-2
size: medium-sized
DNA: TGTGCCAGCAGCCCGGGGGGGGCCGGCTCACCCCTCCACTTT
CDR3: CASSPGGAGSPLHF

J: TRBJ1-2
D: TRBD1
V: TRBV7-3
size: NA
DNA: TGTGCCAGCAGCCCAGGGGGGGACAGGGTTGACGGCTACACCTTC
CDR3: CASSPGGDRVDGYTF

J: TRBJ1-1
D: NA
V: TRBV28
size: NA
DNA: TGTGCCAGCAGTTTAAGAGTTAGGTTTGTACAGAACACTGAAGCTTTCTTT
CDR3: CASSLRVRFVQNTEAFF

J: TRBJ2-7
D: NA
V: TRBV11-2
size: once
DNA: TGTGCCAGCAGCCGCCTGGCGGGCAGATCCTACGAGCAGTACTTC
CDR3: CASSRLAGRSYEQYF

J: TRBJ1-2
D: NA
V: TRBV7-2
size: NA
DNA: TGTGCCAGCAGCTTAGCCCCTGGGACAAATAACTATGGCTACACCTTC
CDR3: CASSLAPGTNNYGYTF

J: TRBJ1-1
D: TRBD1
V: TRBV7-2
size: once
DNA: TGTGCCAGCGGGCCTTACAGGGGGGGAACTGAAGCTTTCTTT
CDR3: CASGPYRGGTEAFF

J: TRBJ2-3
D: TRBD2
V: TRBV6-6
size: NA
DNA: TGTGCCAGCAGTTTGATAGACGGGACTACATTTACGCAGTATTTT
CDR3: CASSLIDGTTFTQYF

J: TRBJ1-2
D: NA
V: TRBV18
size: many
DNA: TGTGCCAGCTCACCACCCGTGGGCTTTAACTATGGCTACACCTTC
CDR3: CASSPPVGFNYGYTF

J: TRBJ2-1
D: NA
V: TRBV4-1
size: once
DNA: TGCGCCAGCAGCCAAGGGAGCCGGGGGACATACAATGAGCAGTTCTTC
CDR3: CASSQGSRGTYNEQFF

J: TRBJ1-1
D: NA
V: TRBV10-3
size: once
DNA: TGTGCCATCAGGGCAGGGAGAACTGAAGCTTTCTTT
CDR3: CAIRAGRTEAFF

J: TRBJ1-4
D: TRBD1
V: TRBV16
size: NA
DNA: TGTGCCAGCAGCCAATCGAGAGACAGGGTATCGGTGGAAAAACTGTTTTTT
CDR3: CASSQSRDRVSVEKLFF

J: TRBJ2-7
D: NA
V: TRBV6-6
size: NA
DNA: TGTGCCAGTAGCCCCCCAGGGACGTACGAGCAGTACTTC
CDR3: CASSPPGTYEQYF

J: TRBJ2-7
D: NA
V: TRBV6-6
size: NA
DNA: TGTGCCAGCAGTTTCCCGGCGGGATCCTTCTACGAGCAGTACTTC
CDR3: CASSFPAGSFYEQYF

J: TRBJ1-3
D: NA
V: TRBV18
size: NA
DNA: TGTGCCGGCCAATATCAGGGCTCTGGAAACACCATATATTTT
CDR3: CAGQYQGSGNTIYF

J: TRBJ2-7
D: NA
V: TRBV21-1
size: NA
DNA: TGTGCCAGCAGAACGTCGGGACGTCGATCATGTCGGGAGCAGTACTTC
CDR3: CASRTSGRRSCREQYF

J: TRBJ2-7
D: TRBD2
V: TRBV28
size: NA
DNA: TGTGCCAGCCGGACGCCGGGGGGGGCCCACGAGCAGTACTTC
CDR3: CASRTPGGAHEQYF

J: TRBJ1-2
D: NA
V: TRBV6-5
size: once
DNA: TGTGCCAGCAGTTACTCGTACAGGGTGGGTGGCTACACCTTC
CDR3: CASSYSYRVGGYTF

J: TRBJ1-2
D: NA
V: TRBV5-4
size: NA
DNA: TGTGCCAGCAGCTCCGGCGGGGTAACAAGTGGCTACACCTTC
CDR3: CASSSGGVTSGYTF

J: TRBJ2-1
D: TRBD1
V: TRBV7-2
size: NA
DNA: TGTGCCAGCAGCCTAGGACAGGGACGCACCTACAATGAGCAGTTCTTC
CDR3: CASSLGQGRTYNEQFF

J: TRBJ2-7
D: NA
V: TRBV4-3
size: NA
DNA: TGCGCCAGCGGACTAAAAACGAAGCGGACGGAGTTAAGCTACGAGCAGTACTTC
CDR3: CASGLKTKRTELSYEQYF

J: TRBJ1-1
D: NA
V: TRBV7-6
size: NA
DNA: TGTGCCAGCAGCCCCGGAGGGTCGATTGGAAACACTGAAGCTTTCTTT
CDR3: CASSPGGSIGNTEAFF